The rows below give T cell receptor beta chains drawn from one sample of a study of T cells in Graves' hyperthyroidism and ophthalmopathy. TCRdb reprocessed the multiplex PCR reads via MiXCR and lists one record per CDR3 protein. The table lists hundreds of thousands of distinct CDR3 sequences, over 35% of them singletons, with around 9.3% in the top ten. Material: blood. The source is a man younger than 30 with Graves' hyperthyroidism. The CDR3 runs from the conserved cysteine through the conserved F or W. The D gene is left open where the match is weak. Rows may omit the clone size; those that give it use once, few, many or a size class.

J gene,V gene,clone size,D gene,CDR3 DNA,CDR3 protein
TRBJ1-1,TRBV5-6,.,.,TGTGCCAGCAGCGGACCTGAGACTTTCTTT,CASSGPETFF
TRBJ1-2,TRBV4-1,few,.,TGCGCCAGCAGCAAGGCGTTCTTTAACTATGGCTACACCTTC,CASSKAFFNYGYTF
TRBJ2-5,TRBV2,many,.,TGTGCCAGCAGTGAACAGGGCTCTCAAGAGACCCAGTACTTC,CASSEQGSQETQYF
TRBJ2-2,TRBV15,.,.,TGTGCCACCAGCAGAGAGAGGGGGGAGTCCGGGGAGCCGTTTTTT,CATSRERGESGEPFF
TRBJ1-1,TRBV29-1,.,.,TGCAGCGTAGGCTCCGAGGGGGGACCCCACACTGAAGCTTTCTTT,CSVGSEGGPHTEAFF
TRBJ1-1,TRBV12-3/TRBV12-4,.,.,TGTGCCAGCATCCCGGGACGGTCGAACACTGAAGCTTTCTTT,CASIPGRSNTEAFF
TRBJ2-1,TRBV15,.,.,TGTGCCACCAGCAGAGATGCAGGGGCCTATGAGCAGTTCTTC,CATSRDAGAYEQFF
TRBJ1-5,TRBV6-5,.,.,TGTGCCAGCAGTTGGGGTAACAGGGCCTCGAATCAGCCCCAGCATTTT,CASSWGNRASNQPQHF
TRBJ2-7,TRBV20-1,few,.,TGCAGTGCACGTGGCCGGGCCTCCTACGAGCAGTACTTC,CSARGRASYEQYF
TRBJ2-7,TRBV4-2,few,.,TGTGCCAGCAGCCAAGAGCGCTGGCCGGCGGGGGAGCAGTACTTC,CASSQERWPAGEQYF
TRBJ1-4,TRBV7-2,.,.,TGTGCCAGCAGCTCCAGGGACGCCGGTCGGGAAAAACTGTTTTTT,CASSSRDAGREKLFF
TRBJ1-1,TRBV5-8,.,.,TGTGCCAGCAGCTTGTGGGGGAATGGAGCTTTCTTT,CASSLWGNGAFF
TRBJ2-7,TRBV6-6,.,TRBD2,TGTGCCAGCAGTGAACAAGCGGGGGCCTACGAGCAGTACTTC,CASSEQAGAYEQYF
TRBJ1-4,TRBV7-9,.,TRBD1,TGTGCCAGCAGCACCCTCGGACAGGGCACTAATGAAAAACTGTTTTTT,CASSTLGQGTNEKLFF
TRBJ2-2,TRBV29-1,many,.,TGCAGCGTTGTAATCCGGGACACGAACACCGGGGAGCTGTTTTTT,CSVVIRDTNTGELFF
TRBJ1-4,TRBV5-5,.,.,TGTGCCAGCAGCGGGGGCCTCAATGAAAAACTGTTTTTT,CASSGGLNEKLFF
TRBJ2-2,TRBV2,many,.,TGTGCCAGCAGTGAAGAGTCCGTGTCCGGGGAGCTGTTTTTT,CASSEESVSGELFF
TRBJ2-7,TRBV20-1,few,TRBD2,TGCAGTGCTAGAGAGAGGGGGTCGGGGGGGGAGCAGTACTTC,CSARERGSGGEQYF
TRBJ1-1,TRBV20-1,many,.,TGCAGTGCTAGAGAGAGGAACACTGAAGCTTTCTTT,CSARERNTEAFF
TRBJ1-4,TRBV7-6,.,.,TGTGCCAGCAGCTTAGGGGCAGGGGATGGAGAAAAACTGTTTTTT,CASSLGAGDGEKLFF
TRBJ1-5,TRBV10-3,many,.,TGTGCCATCAGTGGGGGACTGGAAGCGAATCAGCCCCAGCATTTT,CAISGGLEANQPQHF
TRBJ1-5,TRBV7-2,many,.,TGTGCCAGCAGCCCTCGGGGCGGGTATCAGCCCCAGCATTTT,CASSPRGGYQPQHF
TRBJ1-1,TRBV29-1,many,TRBD1,TGCAGCGTCCGTAAGGGGGCGAACACTGAAGCTTTCTTT,CSVRKGANTEAFF
TRBJ2-7,TRBV15,.,.,TGTGCCACCAGCAGAGGGGTTCTAACTACCTACGAGCAGTACTTC,CATSRGVLTTYEQYF
TRBJ1-4,TRBV5-1,few,.,TGCGCCAGCAGCCGGCAACCTAATGAAAAACTGTTTTTT,CASSRQPNEKLFF
TRBJ2-7,TRBV5-1,many,TRBD1,TGCGCCAGCAGCTTGTCGGCCGGGACAGGGTTGGTTGAGCAGTACTTC,CASSLSAGTGLVEQYF
TRBJ2-7,TRBV5-1,.,.,TGCGCCAGCTGGGACAACCCGAACGAGCAGTACTTC,CASWDNPNEQYF
TRBJ1-4,TRBV6-1,few,.,TGTGCCAGCAGTTACTCGTTCCAGGGGCGAGAAAAACTGTTTTTT,CASSYSFQGREKLFF
TRBJ2-3,TRBV29-1,few,.,TGCAGCGTTGAATTTGCGATCGCCCCCACAGATACGCAGTATTTT,CSVEFAIAPTDTQYF
TRBJ2-2,TRBV19,few,.,TGTGCCAGTAGTGGGGCCCCGGACGGCAGGGAGCTGTTTTTT,CASSGAPDGRELFF
TRBJ1-2,TRBV29-1,few,.,TGCAGCGTTGAAGATACCGGCTATGGCTACACCTTC,CSVEDTGYGYTF
TRBJ2-7,TRBV12-3/TRBV12-4,few,TRBD1,TGTGCCAGCAGTTTACCGGGACAGGGCTTCGACGAGCAGTACTTC,CASSLPGQGFDEQYF
TRBJ1-5,TRBV19,.,.,TGTGCCAGTAGTGACCGGGACGTGGAGCCCCAGCATTTT,CASSDRDVEPQHF
TRBJ1-6,TRBV12-3/TRBV12-4,few,.,TGTGCCAGCACGGAAGGTTGGAATTCACCCCTCCACTTT,CASTEGWNSPLHF
TRBJ1-1,TRBV9,many,.,TGTGCCAGCAGCGTCCACGGGAACACTGAAGCTTTCTTT,CASSVHGNTEAFF
TRBJ1-1,TRBV24-1,many,.,TGTGCCACCAGTGATTCGACCTCAGACAGGATTTGG,CATSDSTSDRIW
TRBJ1-6,TRBV5-6,few,.,TGTGCCAGCAGCTCAGGACGTAGGAATTCACCCCTCCACTTT,CASSSGRRNSPLHF
TRBJ1-6,TRBV10-3,many,.,TGTGCCATCACGCGGAATTCAGGGGATTCACCCCTCCACTTT,CAITRNSGDSPLHF
TRBJ1-1,TRBV7-2,.,.,TGTGCCAGCAGCTTAGAGGGTGTTCCCTGGGGGTACACTGAAGCTTTCTTT,CASSLEGVPWGYTEAFF
TRBJ2-5,TRBV2,.,.,TGTGCCAGCACCGTCGGTGGGGCGGGGCAAGAGACCCAGTACTTC,CASTVGGAGQETQYF
TRBJ2-2,TRBV2,.,.,TGTGCCAGCAGTTCCAAAATTGGACCCGGGGAGCTGTTTTTT,CASSSKIGPGELFF
TRBJ1-3,TRBV2,once,.,TGTGCCAGCAGTTCCGGGCAAGGTCCTGACTCTGGAAACACCATATATTTT,CASSSGQGPDSGNTIYF
TRBJ2-2,TRBV9,many,.,TGTGCCAGCAGCTTACGGGGATCGAACACCGGGGAGCTGTTTTTT,CASSLRGSNTGELFF
TRBJ2-7,TRBV10-3,many,TRBD1,TGTGCCATCAGGGATCAGCCGGGACAGCGCTACGAGCAGTACTTC,CAIRDQPGQRYEQYF
TRBJ2-5,TRBV7-9,few,.,TGTGCCAGCAGTTTGGCGGGACAGAGGATCCAAGAGACCCAGTACTTC,CASSLAGQRIQETQYF
TRBJ1-6,TRBV2,.,.,TGTGCCAGCAGGAGGGATAGACCACCCCTCCACTTT,CASRRDRPPLHF
TRBJ2-7,TRBV29-1,.,TRBD1,TGCAGCCAAGCGGGACAGGGGCGCTACGAGCAGTACTTC,CSQAGQGRYEQYF
TRBJ1-1,TRBV2,.,.,TGTGCCAGCAGTGGTCTCCCTGACGGCCTGATGAACACTGAAGCTTTCTTT,CASSGLPDGLMNTEAFF
TRBJ2-5,TRBV25-1,.,TRBD2,TGTGCCAGCAGTGAATTAAGCGGGAGTGACGAGACCCAGTACTTC,CASSELSGSDETQYF
TRBJ1-2,TRBV7-9,.,.,TGTGCCAGCAGCCCCGCAACTAACTATGGCTACACCTTC,CASSPATNYGYTF
TRBJ1-2,TRBV20-1,many,TRBD1,TGCAGTGCTACCGGGACAGCTAACTATGGCTACACCTTC,CSATGTANYGYTF
TRBJ1-1,TRBV19,.,TRBD1,TGTGCCAGTAGTATCTGGGACAGGGGGAGGGACACTGAAGCTTTCTTT,CASSIWDRGRDTEAFF
TRBJ1-2,TRBV9,.,.,TGTGCCAGCAGTGCACGGGGGTTACTTTATGGCTACACCTTC,CASSARGLLYGYTF
TRBJ1-3,TRBV20-1,.,.,TGCAGCCTAGAGGTCGGCTCGAGTCCCACCATATATTTT,CSLEVGSSPTIYF
TRBJ2-6,TRBV10-3,many,.,TGTGCCATCAGTGAGTTTGCTGGGGCCAACGTCCTGACTTTC,CAISEFAGANVLTF